The clone carrying this TCR beta chain was counted between two and nine times. Its antigen remains unidentified. A single record per CDR3 protein comes from TCRdb applying MiXCR to the RT-PCR reads. The sample includes over 650,000 distinct CDR3 sequences, around 18% of them seen just once. The data were taken from a study of response to subunit inactivated influenza vaccine. Notes on the study in general: A suggestion made by the authors is that each seasonal influenza vaccination recruits few new T cells.

CDR3 length equals 13 residues. Germline V gene lookup returns CDR1 LNHNV and CDR2 YYDKDF (reference sequence). The germline V and J ends were trimmed by 5 bases and 3 bases, with 8 bases remaining between them. The sample in question was PBMCs from blood, obtained approximately 5 days after vaccination. The chain is built from TRBV15 and TRBJ2-1; no clear D. The receptor was isolated from a man aged 45-60 years who received an inactivated influenza vaccine. The CDR3, as DNA: TGTGCCACCAGCGCTACCGACTACAATGAGCAGTTCTTC. Protein: CATSATDYNEQFF.